The 24 T cell receptor beta chains below were found in one sample sequenced in a study of T cell responses to AZD1222 COVID-19 vaccine (dated by TCRdb to about 2021). The time point label of this sample denotes: baseline before first vaccination. The receptor library was made with the immunoSEQ multiplex PCR assay. TCRdb's version of the immuneACCESS table is confined to in-frame rearrangements and falls short of the full clone set. An unresolved V gene accounts for under half of the shortfall where checked; the remainder is of unknown origin. The table for this sample lists about 93,000 clones; approximately 86% of them were counted only once. 5% to 7.5% of the sample is held by the ten biggest clonotypes. The input for sequencing was peripheral blood, taken on day 0 of AZD1222 vaccination. These receptors were obtained from an adult in good health.

This chain connects TRBV7-9 to TRBJ2-1, with D possibly being TRBD1 (5 bases). The CDR3 consists of 14 residues. Trimming shortened V by 1 base and J by 7 bases, and 11 bases separated the two germline ends. The germline V gene has CDR1 SEHNR and CDR2 FQNEAQ (reference sequence). The CDR3 spells CASSLEVTENEQFF. The CDR3 DNA sequence: TGTGCCAGCAGCTTAGAGGTGACAGAGAATGAGCAGTTCTTC.

J is TRBJ2-7 and V is TRBV6-5, with no clear D. Germline assignment: CDR1 MNHEY and CDR2 SVGAGI. V was cut by 6 bases and J by 2 bases, with 14 bases left in between. The CDR3 totals 14 residues. The CDR3, as DNA: TGTGCCAGCAGCCTGGACGACGCACCCTACGAGCAGTACTTC. This encodes CASSLDDAPYEQYF.

The chain combines TRBV5-1 with TRBJ2-7; 7 nucleotides align to TRBD1. CDR1 is SGHRS, CDR2 YFSETQ, per germline. The CDR3 covers 17 residues. V was pared by 4 bases and J by 0 bases, with 13 bases of the junction left unmatched. The DNA of the CDR3 is TGCGCCAGCAGCCGTACCGGGGACAGCTCGAACTCCTACGAGCAGTACTTC. This translates into CASSRTGDSSNSYEQYF.

The V call is TRBV25-1, the J call TRBJ1-1; D is undetermined. Trimming shortened V by 6 bases and J by 5 bases, and 13 bases separated the two germline ends. CDR1 and CDR2 from the germline V gene are MGHDK and SYGVNS. This CDR3 has 13 residues. The CDR3 DNA reads TGTGCCAGCAGCCTCTACGGGTGGACTGAAGCTTTCTTT. Translated: CASSLYGWTEAFF.

CDR3 DNA sequence: TGTGCCAGCAGCCTACGTCGCCGGGACCTTCTCCAGCCCCAGCATTTT. This codes for CASSLRRRDLLQPQHF. The V call is TRBV21-1, the J call TRBJ1-5. TRBV21-1 has pseudogene status. There are 16 residues in the CDR3.

This rearrangement joins TRBV5-4 to TRBJ2-1; no reliable D call. This CDR3 comprises 14 residues. Germline V gene lookup returns CDR1 SGHNT and CDR2 YYREEE (reference sequence). Trimming took 4 bases from V and 0 from J, leaving 8 bases between them. CDR3 region: CASSPESSYNEQFF. In DNA form, the CDR3 reads TGTGCCAGCAGCCCCGAAAGCTCCTACAATGAGCAGTTCTTC.

V gene TRBV5-1 combines with J gene TRBJ1-4; D not certain. The CDR3 consists of 14 residues. The germline gives CDR1 SGHRS, CDR2 YFSETQ. The V end lost 0 bases, the J end lost 3 bases, and 6 bases lay between the germline ends. The CDR3 region is CASSLDRANEKLFF. CDR3 nucleotide sequence: TGCGCCAGCAGCTTGGATAGGGCTAATGAAAAACTGTTTTTT.

A few counts support this clone. The chain is built from TRBV30 and TRBJ2-7; D ambiguous. The ends were cut back, 8 bases at V and 2 bases at J, with 13 bases in the middle. This CDR3 is built from 12 residues. Germline loops: CDR1 GTSNPN, CDR2 SVGIG (reference sequence). This CDR3 is CAGGNRPYEQYF. The CDR3 DNA follows: TGTGCCGGCGGTAACAGACCCTACGAGCAGTACTTC.

The V and J genes are TRBV5-1 and TRBJ2-4; 8 nucleotides agree with TRBD1. Looked up from germline, CDR1 is SGHRS and CDR2 is YFSETQ. This CDR3 is built from 14 residues. The trim removed 4 bases at V and 9 bases at J, leaving 9 bases unmatched. CDR3 sequence reads: CASSMDRAKIIQYF. The CDR3 nucleotides read TGCGCCAGCAGCATGGACAGGGCAAAGATCATTCAGTACTTC.

The V call is TRBV3-1 (or the pseudogene TRBV3-2), the J call TRBJ2-7; unclear D gene. The V end was cut by 2 bases, the J end by 5 bases, with 10 bases between. Germline V gene data show CDR1 as LGHDT and CDR2 as YNNKEL (reference sequence). This CDR3 region has 13 residues. DNA of the CDR3: TGTGCCAGCAGCCAACACCACCAGGACGAGCAGTACTTC. Protein sequence: CASSQHHQDEQYF.

V usage is TRBV6-5 and J usage is TRBJ2-7; D unclear. Trimming removed 6 bases at V and 4 bases at J, with 7 bases between. CDR1 and CDR2 (germline): MNHEY, SVGAGI. The CDR3 runs 11 residues. The CDR3 loop reads CASRNLYEQYF. DNA of the CDR3: TGTGCCAGCAGAAACCTTTACGAGCAGTACTTC.

J is TRBJ1-3 and V is TRBV6-6; D is possibly TRBD1 (5 bases). Per germline, CDR1 MNHNY and CDR2 SVGAGI (reference sequence). The V end lost 4 bases, the J end lost 1 base, and 5 bases lay between the germline ends. CDR3 length: 13 amino acids. The CDR3 DNA reads as TGTGCCAGCAGTTCAGGGTCTGGAAACACCATATATTTT. It is translated as CASSSGSGNTIYF.

The chain is built from TRBV2 and TRBJ1-6; tentatively, D is TRBD1 (6 bases). This CDR3 spans 14 amino acids. The germline V gene encodes CDR1 SNHLY and CDR2 FYNNEI. V shed 8 bases and J shed 6 bases, with 14 bases lying between them. CDR3 protein: CASDTGTLNSPLHF. CDR3 coding DNA: TGTGCCAGCGATACCGGGACACTTAATTCACCCCTCCACTTT.

This chain joins TRBV19 and TRBJ1-5, with 7 bases lining up with TRBD1. The CDR3 consists of 15 residues. V was clipped by 9 bases and J by 3 bases; unmatched bases: 11. Germline V gene data show CDR1 as LNHDA and CDR2 as SQIVND (reference sequence). CDR3 bases: TGTGCCAGCCAAGTCCCCGGGACAGACAATCAGCCCCAGCATTTT. It specifies CASQVPGTDNQPQHF.

The rearrangement links TRBV5-1 to TRBJ2-1, with 9 nucleotides matching TRBD2. CDR3 length equals 15 residues. Germline CDR1 reads SGHRS; CDR2 reads YFSETQ. V dropped 0 bases and J dropped 7; count of bases not matched to a gene: 5. The CDR3 here is CASSLASGGRNEQFF. Written as DNA, the CDR3 is TGCGCCAGCAGCTTGGCAAGCGGGGGGAGGAATGAGCAGTTCTTC.

This clone was counted many times. The chain is built from TRBV4-2 and TRBJ2-2; a weak D match, TRBD1 (5 bases). The CDR3 extends over 16 amino acids. Between the trimmed V and J ends, which lost 2 bases and 0 bases, there was a span of 10 bases. From germline, CDR1 is LGHNA and CDR2 YNFKEQ. As DNA, the CDR3 is TGTGCCAGCAGCCAATTCTCGACAGCGAACACCGGGGAGCTGTTTTTT. This gives the protein CASSQFSTANTGELFF.

This clone has more than one count but fewer than ten. The chain carries TRBV6-5 and TRBJ2-1; 9 bases align to TRBD2. Germline V CDR1 and CDR2: MNHEY, SVGAGI. The CDR3 covers 14 residues. The ends lost 4 bases at V and 7 bases at J; junction bases unmatched: 5. In nucleotides, the CDR3 is TGTGCCAGCAGTTTCGCGGGAGGGCTAAATGAGCAGTTCTTC. This codes for CASSFAGGLNEQFF.

The genes are TRBV12-3 or TRBV12-4 and TRBJ1-1; TRBD1 might be the D (5 bases). Trimming took 5 bases from V and 0 from J, leaving 7 bases between them. The CDR3 is 13 amino acids. CDR3 protein: CASSTTVNTEAFF. DNA of the CDR3: TGTGCCAGCAGTACGACAGTGAACACTGAAGCTTTCTTT.

This chain links TRBV12-5 with TRBJ1-2; maybe TRBD1 (6 bases). Trimming took 1 base from V and 1 from J, leaving 10 bases between them. This CDR3 is 15 amino acids long. Germline V lookup: CDR1 LGHNT, CDR2 FRNRAP. DNA of the CDR3: TGTGCTAGTGGTTTGGCGACAGGACGTAACTATGGCTACACCTTC. This gives the protein CASGLATGRNYGYTF.

This chain links TRBV7-3 with TRBJ2-7; 10 bases match TRBD1. Germline CDR1 and CDR2: SGHTA and FQGTGA. V was clipped by 4 bases and J by 3 bases; unmatched bases: 6. CDR3 size: 15 residues. The CDR3 region has the DNA TGTGCCAGCAGCTCGACCGGGACAGGGGTCTACGAGCAGTACTTC. Residues: CASSSTGTGVYEQYF.

The sample holds a few counts of this clone. The chain links TRBV5-6 to TRBJ1-5; 10 bases are shared with TRBD1. The ends lost 4 bases at V and 1 base at J; junction bases unmatched: 8. CDR1 is SGHDT and CDR2 is YYEEEE in the germline V gene. This CDR3 is 17 amino acids long. The chain's CDR3 is CASSRDRGPRSNQPQHF. The CDR3, as DNA: TGTGCCAGCAGCCGTGACAGGGGGCCGAGAAGCAATCAGCCCCAGCATTTT.

The V and J genes are TRBV27 and TRBJ2-3; 9 positions agree with TRBD2. The J segment lost 4 bases and the V segment lost 5 bases, leaving 10 bases of the junction unmatched. Germline V gene data show CDR1 as MNHEY and CDR2 as SMNVEV (reference sequence). There are 16 residues in the CDR3. CDR3: CASSPSIAGAADTQYF. CDR3 sequence (DNA): TGTGCCAGCAGTCCCTCAATAGCGGGGGCTGCAGATACGCAGTATTTT.

This chain connects TRBV2 to TRBJ1-2; no clear D gene. The V and J ends lost 8 bases and 0 bases respectively, with 19 bases between them. The germline V gene has CDR1 SNHLY and CDR2 FYNNEI. CDR3 length: 16 amino acids. The CDR3 DNA is TGTGCCAGCTTCAAGAGCCAGGAACTAGCTAACTATGGCTACACCTTC. Translating it yields CASFKSQELANYGYTF.

The V call is TRBV2, the J call TRBJ1-5; no clear D gene. This CDR3 has 15 amino acids. Germline CDR1 is SNHLY and CDR2 is FYNNEI. V was cut by 2 bases and J by 0 bases, with 8 bases left in between. The CDR3 sequence is CASSELGNSNQPQHF. The CDR3, as DNA: TGTGCCAGCAGTGAATTGGGGAATAGCAATCAGCCCCAGCATTTT.